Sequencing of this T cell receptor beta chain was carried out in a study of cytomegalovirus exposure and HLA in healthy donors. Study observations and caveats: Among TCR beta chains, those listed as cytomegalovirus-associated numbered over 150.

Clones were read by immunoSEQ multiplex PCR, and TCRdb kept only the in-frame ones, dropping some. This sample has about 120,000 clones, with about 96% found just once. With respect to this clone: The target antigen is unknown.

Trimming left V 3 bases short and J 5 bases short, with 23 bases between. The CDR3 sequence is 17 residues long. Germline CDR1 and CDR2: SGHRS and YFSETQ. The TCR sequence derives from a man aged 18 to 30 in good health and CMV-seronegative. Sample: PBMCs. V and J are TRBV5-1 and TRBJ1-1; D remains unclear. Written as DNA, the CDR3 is TGCGCCAGCAGCTACCTATTGGGCCCCAAAGTTAATACTGAAGCTTTCTTT. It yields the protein CASSYLLGPKVNTEAFF.